This T cell receptor (beta chain) was found in a study of T cell changes during pregnancy in multiple sclerosis. Germline values: CDR1 SQVTM, CDR2 ANQGSEA. This CDR3 is built from 13 residues. The trim removed 6 bases at V and 5 bases at J, leaving 6 bases unmatched. The data were produced by immunoSEQ multiplex PCR, yet TCRdb's version contains in-frame clones alone and is incomplete. Here the sample spans around 78,000 clones, 93% being singletons. V gene TRBV29-1 combines with J gene TRBJ1-1, with 10 bases fitting TRBD1. This material consisted of peripheral blood, taken in the second trimester of pregnancy. The receptor was derived from a female donor with multiple sclerosis, enrolled in a pregnancy study. CDR3 coding DNA: TGCAGCGTCCCGGGACAGGGGCGAACTGAAGCTTTCTTT. The encoded protein is CSVPGQGRTEAFF.